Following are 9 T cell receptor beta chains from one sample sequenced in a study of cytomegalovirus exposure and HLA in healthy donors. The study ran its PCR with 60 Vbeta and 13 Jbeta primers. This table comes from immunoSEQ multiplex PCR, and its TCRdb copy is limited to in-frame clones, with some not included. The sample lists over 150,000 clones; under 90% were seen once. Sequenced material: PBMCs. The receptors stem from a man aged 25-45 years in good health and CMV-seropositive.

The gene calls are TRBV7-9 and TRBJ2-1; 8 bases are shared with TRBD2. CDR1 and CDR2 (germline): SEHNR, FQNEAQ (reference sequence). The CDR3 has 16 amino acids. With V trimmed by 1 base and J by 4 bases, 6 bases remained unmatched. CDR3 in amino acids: CASSLVSTSGYNEQFF. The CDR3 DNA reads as TGTGCCAGCAGCTTAGTTTCCACTAGCGGATACAATGAGCAGTTCTTC. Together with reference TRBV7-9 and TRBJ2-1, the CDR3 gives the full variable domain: DTGVSQNPRHKITKRGQNVTFRCDPISEHNRLYWYRQTLGQGPEFLTYFQNEAQLEKSRLLSDRFSAERPKGSFSTLEIQRTEQGDSAMYLCASSLVSTSGYNEQFFGPGTRLTVL.

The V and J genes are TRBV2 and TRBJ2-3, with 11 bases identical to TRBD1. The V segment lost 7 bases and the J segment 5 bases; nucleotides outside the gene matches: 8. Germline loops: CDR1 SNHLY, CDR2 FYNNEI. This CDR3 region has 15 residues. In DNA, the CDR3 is TGTGCCAGCACTCGGGACAGGGGGTCTGGAGATACGCAGTATTTT. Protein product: CASTRDRGSGDTQYF.

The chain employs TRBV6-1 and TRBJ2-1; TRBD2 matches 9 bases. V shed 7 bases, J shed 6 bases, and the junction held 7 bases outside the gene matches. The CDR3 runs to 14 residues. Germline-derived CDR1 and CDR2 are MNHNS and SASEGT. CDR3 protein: CASTPLAGGNEQFF. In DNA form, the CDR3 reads TGTGCCAGCACCCCACTAGCGGGCGGCAATGAGCAGTTCTTC.

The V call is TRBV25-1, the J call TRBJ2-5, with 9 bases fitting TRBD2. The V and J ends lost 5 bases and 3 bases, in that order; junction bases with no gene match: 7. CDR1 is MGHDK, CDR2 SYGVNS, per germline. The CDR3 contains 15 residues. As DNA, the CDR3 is TGTGCCAGCAGTCGGCGGGGGGGAGATAAAGAGACCCAGTACTTC. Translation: CASSRRGGDKETQYF.

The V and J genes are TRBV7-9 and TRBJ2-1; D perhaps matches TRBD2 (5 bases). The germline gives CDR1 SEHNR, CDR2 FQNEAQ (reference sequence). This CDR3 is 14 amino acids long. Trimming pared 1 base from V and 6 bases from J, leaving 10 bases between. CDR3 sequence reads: CASSLVDGGNEQFF. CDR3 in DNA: TGTGCCAGCAGCTTAGTTGACGGAGGCAATGAGCAGTTCTTC.

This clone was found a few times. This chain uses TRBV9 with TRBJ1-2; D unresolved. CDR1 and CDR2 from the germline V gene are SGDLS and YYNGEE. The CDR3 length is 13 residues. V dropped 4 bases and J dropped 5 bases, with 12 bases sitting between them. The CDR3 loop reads CASSPRHDYGYTF. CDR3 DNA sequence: TGTGCCAGCAGCCCGCGACACGATTATGGCTACACCTTC.

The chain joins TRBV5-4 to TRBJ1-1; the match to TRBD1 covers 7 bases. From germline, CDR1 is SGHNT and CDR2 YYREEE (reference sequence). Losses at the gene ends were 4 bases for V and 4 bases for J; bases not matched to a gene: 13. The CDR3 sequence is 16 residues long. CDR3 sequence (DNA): TGTGCCAGCAGCACCCGGGACAGCGCTCGTGGCACTGAAGCTTTCTTT. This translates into CASSTRDSARGTEAFF.

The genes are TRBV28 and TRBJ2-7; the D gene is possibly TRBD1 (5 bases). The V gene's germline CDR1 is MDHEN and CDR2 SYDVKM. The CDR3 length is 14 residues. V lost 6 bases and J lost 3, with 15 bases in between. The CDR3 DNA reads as TGTGCCAGCAGCGCCCGACCAGGGATCTACGAGCAGTACTTC. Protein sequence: CASSARPGIYEQYF.

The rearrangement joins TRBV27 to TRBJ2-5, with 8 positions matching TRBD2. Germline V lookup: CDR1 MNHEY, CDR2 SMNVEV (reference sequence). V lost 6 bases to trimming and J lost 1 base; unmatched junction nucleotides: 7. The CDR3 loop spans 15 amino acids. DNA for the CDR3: TGTGCCAGCAGGGCGGGGGGTAGCGGCCAAGAGACCCAGTACTTC. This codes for CASRAGGSGQETQYF.